This paragraph covers one T cell receptor beta chain sequence. No antigen is known for it. As for time point: week 23, last vaccination. Vaccination used 300 ug of mutant IDH1 20-mer peptide per dose, with topical imiquimod. The data derive from a study of a mutant IDH1 vaccine in newly diagnosed glioma. Study-wide context: The start of vaccination came 4-6 weeks after radiotherapy alone, or with temozolomide cycles. Pretreatment consisted of radiotherapy, temozolomide, or both, with most receiving both. Notes on the study in general: Changes to the top peripheral T cell clonotypes appeared unrelated to pseudoprogression. Most patients, 90% to 95%, showed vaccine-induced immune responses.

Only in-frame clones appear in the TCRdb table, and some are missing; sequencing was by immunoSEQ multiplex PCR. The table records tens of thousands of clones, 85% to 90% of them present only once. This CDR3 comprises 14 residues. V trimming: 1 base; J trimming: 2 bases; junction bases outside the gene matches: 2. Germline V gene lookup returns CDR1 SEHNR and CDR2 FQNEAQ (reference sequence). The chain combines TRBV7-9 with TRBJ2-7; TRBD2 aligns across 7 bases. The clonotype originates from a man aged 40-50 years with glioma. Specimen: PBMCs, collected from a glioma patient whose treatment included an IDH1 peptide vaccine. The CDR3 is CASSLGLAAYEQYF. The CDR3 bases are TGTGCCAGCAGCTTAGGGCTAGCGGCCTACGAGCAGTACTTC. Together with reference TRBV7-9 and TRBJ2-7, the CDR3 gives the full variable domain: DTGVSQNPRHKITKRGQNVTFRCDPISEHNRLYWYRQTLGQGPEFLTYFQNEAQLEKSRLLSDRFSAERPKGSFSTLEIQRTEQGDSAMYLCASSLGLAAYEQYFGPGTRLTVT.